This TCR beta chain comes out of a study of T cell responses to AZD1222 COVID-19 vaccine. Study-level points and caveats: Baseline antibody screening turned up just six or seven seropositive AZD1222 recipients.

CDR1 and CDR2 (germline): MNHEY, SMNVEV (reference sequence). The CDR3 is 12 amino acids. The ends were cut back, 5 bases at V and 5 bases at J, with 7 bases in the middle. Measured with immunoSEQ multiplex PCR; TCRdb has only the in-frame clones, and not every one. The repertoire holds more than 100,000 clones, less than 95% seen once, with under 5.5% in the top ten. This clone was found a few times. Its target is not known. The sample in question was peripheral blood, obtained on day 0 of AZD1222 vaccination. The sequence came from an adult in good health. The V gene is TRBV27, the J gene TRBJ1-5; the D gene is possibly TRBD1 (6 bases). This CDR3 is CASSRGDQPQHF. The DNA for the CDR3 is TGTGCCAGCAGTAGGGGGGATCAGCCCCAGCATTTT.